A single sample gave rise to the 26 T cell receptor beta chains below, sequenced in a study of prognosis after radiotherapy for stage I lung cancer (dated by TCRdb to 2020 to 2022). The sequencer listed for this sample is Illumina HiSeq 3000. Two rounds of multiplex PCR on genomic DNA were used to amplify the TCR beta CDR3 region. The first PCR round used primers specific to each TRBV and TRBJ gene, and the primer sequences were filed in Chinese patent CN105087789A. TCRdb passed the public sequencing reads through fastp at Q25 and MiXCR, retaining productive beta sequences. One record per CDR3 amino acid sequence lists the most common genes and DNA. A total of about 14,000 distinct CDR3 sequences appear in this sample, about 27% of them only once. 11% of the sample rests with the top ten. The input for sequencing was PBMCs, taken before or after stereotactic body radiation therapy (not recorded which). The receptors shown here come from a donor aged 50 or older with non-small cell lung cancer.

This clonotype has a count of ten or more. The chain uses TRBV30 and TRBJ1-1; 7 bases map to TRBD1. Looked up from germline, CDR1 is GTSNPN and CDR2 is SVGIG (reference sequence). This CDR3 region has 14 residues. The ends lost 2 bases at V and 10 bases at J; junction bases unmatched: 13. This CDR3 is CAWSKLRQGLLAFF. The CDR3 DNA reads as TGTGCCTGGAGTAAATTGAGACAGGGTCTGCTAGCTTTCTTT.

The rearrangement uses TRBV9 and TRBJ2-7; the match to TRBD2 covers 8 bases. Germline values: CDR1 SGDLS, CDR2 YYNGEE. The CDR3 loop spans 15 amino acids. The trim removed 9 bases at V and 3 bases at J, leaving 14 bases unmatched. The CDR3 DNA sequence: TGTGCCATCTCCAGGGCTAGCGGGCCTGTCTACGAGCAGTACTTC. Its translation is CAISRASGPVYEQYF.

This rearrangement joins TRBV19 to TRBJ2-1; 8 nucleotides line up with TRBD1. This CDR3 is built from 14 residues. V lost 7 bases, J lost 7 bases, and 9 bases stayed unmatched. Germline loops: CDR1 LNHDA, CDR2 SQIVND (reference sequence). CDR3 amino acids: CASTTGESLNEQFF. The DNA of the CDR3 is TGTGCCAGTACGACAGGGGAGAGTTTGAATGAGCAGTTCTTC.

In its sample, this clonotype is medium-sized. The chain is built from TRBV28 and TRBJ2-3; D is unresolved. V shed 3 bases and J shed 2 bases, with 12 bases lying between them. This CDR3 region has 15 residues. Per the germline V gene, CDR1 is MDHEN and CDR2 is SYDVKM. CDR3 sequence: CASSLSESFTDTQYF. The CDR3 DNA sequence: TGTGCCAGCAGTTTGTCGGAGTCTTTCACAGATACGCAGTATTTT.

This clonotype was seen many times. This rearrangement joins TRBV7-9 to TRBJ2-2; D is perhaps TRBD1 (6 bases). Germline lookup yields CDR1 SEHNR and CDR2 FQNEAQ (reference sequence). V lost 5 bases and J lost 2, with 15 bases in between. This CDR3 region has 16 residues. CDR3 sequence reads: CASSPGRGPNTGELFF. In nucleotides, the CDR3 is TGTGCCAGCAGCCCTGGCAGGGGTCCTAACACCGGGGAGCTGTTTTTT.

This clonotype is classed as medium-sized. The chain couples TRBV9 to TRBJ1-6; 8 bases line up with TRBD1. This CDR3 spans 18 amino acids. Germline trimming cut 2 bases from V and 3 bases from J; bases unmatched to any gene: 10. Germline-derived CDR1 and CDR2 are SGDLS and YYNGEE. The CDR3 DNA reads TGTGCCAGCAGCGTTGGGGGATCAGGGGGCCTCTATAATTCACCCCTCCACTTT. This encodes CASSVGGSGGLYNSPLHF.

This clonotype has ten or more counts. The CDR3 sequence: CAIREGQMGYEQYF. In DNA, the CDR3 is TGTGCCATCAGGGAGGGACAGATGGGCTACGAGCAGTACTTC. This chain joins TRBV10-3 and TRBJ2-7; D perhaps matches TRBD1 (7 bases). CDR3 length: 14 residues. Germline-derived CDR1 and CDR2 are ENHRY and SYGVKD. Trimming took 6 bases from V and 3 from J, leaving 15 bases between them.

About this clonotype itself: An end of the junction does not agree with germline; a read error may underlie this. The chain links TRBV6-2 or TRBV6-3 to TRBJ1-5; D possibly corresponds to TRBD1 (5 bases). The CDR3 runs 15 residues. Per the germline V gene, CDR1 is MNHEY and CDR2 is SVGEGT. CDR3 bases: TGTGTCAGCAGAGCAGGTCGACGGAGGGGTCAGCCCCAGCATTTT. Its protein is CVSRAGRRRGQPQHF.

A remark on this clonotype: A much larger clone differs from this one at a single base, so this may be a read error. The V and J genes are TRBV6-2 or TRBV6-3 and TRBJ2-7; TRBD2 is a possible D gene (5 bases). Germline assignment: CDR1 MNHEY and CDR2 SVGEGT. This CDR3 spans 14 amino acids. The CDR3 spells CASSCERRAYDQYF. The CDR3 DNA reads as TGTGCCAGCAGTTGCGAGCGGCGCGCCTACGATCAGTACTTC.

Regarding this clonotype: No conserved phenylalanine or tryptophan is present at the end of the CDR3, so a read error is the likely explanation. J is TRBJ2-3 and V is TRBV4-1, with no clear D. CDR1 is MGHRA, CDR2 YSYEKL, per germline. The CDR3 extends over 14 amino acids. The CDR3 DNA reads TGCGCCAGCAGCCAAGATGAAAGCACGGATACGCAGTATCTT. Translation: CASSQDESTDTQYL.

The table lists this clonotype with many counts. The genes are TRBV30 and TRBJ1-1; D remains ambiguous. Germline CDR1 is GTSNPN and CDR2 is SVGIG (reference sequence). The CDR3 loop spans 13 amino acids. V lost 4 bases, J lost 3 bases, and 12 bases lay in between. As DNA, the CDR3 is TGTGCCTGGAACGCCGACTGGTACACTGAAGCTTTCTTT. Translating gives CAWNADWYTEAFF.

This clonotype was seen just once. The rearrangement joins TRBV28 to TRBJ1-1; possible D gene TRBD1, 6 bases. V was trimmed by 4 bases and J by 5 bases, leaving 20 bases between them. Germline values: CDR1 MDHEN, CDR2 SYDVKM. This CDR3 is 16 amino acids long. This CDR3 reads CASSSYRQVGLTEAFF. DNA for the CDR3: TGTGCCAGCAGTTCCTACCGACAGGTAGGGTTGACTGAAGCTTTCTTT.

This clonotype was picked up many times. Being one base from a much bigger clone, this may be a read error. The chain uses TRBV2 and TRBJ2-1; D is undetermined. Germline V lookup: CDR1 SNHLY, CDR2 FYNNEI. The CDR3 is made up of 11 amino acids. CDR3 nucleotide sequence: TGTGCCTGCCAAGGTTACAGTGAGCAGTTCTTC. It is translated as CACQGYSEQFF.

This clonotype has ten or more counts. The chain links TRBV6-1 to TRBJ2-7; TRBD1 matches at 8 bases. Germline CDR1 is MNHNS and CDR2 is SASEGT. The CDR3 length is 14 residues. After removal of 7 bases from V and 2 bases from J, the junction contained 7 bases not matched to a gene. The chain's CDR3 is CASNQDRVTYEQYF. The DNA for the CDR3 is TGTGCCAGCAACCAGGACAGGGTTACCTACGAGCAGTACTTC.

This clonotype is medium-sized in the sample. CDR3 sequence reads: CASSLEIGTGEKLFF. CDR3 bases: TGTGCCAGCAGCTTAGAGATAGGGACAGGGGAAAAACTGTTTTTT. This chain links TRBV11-2 with TRBJ1-4, with TRBD1 matching 9 bases. Germline-derived CDR1 and CDR2 are SGHAT and FQNNGV. The V gene end was trimmed by 0 bases and the J gene end by 8 bases; junction bases not matched to a gene: 4. This CDR3 region has 15 residues.

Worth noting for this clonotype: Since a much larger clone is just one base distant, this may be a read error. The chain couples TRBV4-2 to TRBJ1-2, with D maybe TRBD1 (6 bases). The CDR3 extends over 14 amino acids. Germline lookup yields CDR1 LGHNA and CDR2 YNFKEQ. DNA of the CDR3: TGTGCCAGCAGCCACAACACAGGGCTCTATGGCTACATCTTC. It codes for CASSHNTGLYGYIF.

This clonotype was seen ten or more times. The CDR3 here is CASRETGGLGNEQFF. The CDR3 region has the DNA TGCGCCAGCAGAGAGACAGGGGGCTTGGGGAATGAGCAGTTCTTC. This chain connects TRBV10-2 to TRBJ2-1; TRBD1 aligns across 10 bases. This CDR3 has 15 residues. J gave up 7 bases and V 6 bases, and 9 bases lay outside the gene matches. The germline gives CDR1 WSHSY, CDR2 SAAADI.

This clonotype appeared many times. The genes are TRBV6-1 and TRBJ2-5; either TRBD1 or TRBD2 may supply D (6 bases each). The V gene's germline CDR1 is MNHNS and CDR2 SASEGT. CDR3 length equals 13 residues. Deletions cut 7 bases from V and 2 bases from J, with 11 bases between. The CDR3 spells CASTGGGQETQYF. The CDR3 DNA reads TGTGCCAGCACTGGAGGGGGACAAGAGACCCAGTACTTC.

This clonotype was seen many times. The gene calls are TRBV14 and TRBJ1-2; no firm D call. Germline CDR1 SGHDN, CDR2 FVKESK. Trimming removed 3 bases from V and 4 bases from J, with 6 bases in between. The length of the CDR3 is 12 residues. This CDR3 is CASSQGTYGYTF. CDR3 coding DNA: TGTGCCAGCAGCCAGGGAACCTATGGCTACACCTTC.

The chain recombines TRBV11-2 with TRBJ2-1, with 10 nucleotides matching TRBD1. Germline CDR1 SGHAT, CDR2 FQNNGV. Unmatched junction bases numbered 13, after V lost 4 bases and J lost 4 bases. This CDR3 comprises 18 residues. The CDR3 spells CASSWLGGGTGVYNEQFF. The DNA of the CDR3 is TGTGCCAGCAGCTGGCTGGGTGGGGGGACAGGGGTATACAATGAGCAGTTCTTC.

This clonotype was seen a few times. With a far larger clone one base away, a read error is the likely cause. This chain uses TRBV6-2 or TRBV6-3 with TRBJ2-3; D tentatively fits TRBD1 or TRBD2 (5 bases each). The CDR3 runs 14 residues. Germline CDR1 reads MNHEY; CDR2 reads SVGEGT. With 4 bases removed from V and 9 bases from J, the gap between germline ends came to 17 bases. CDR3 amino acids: CASSWDPGLVTQYF. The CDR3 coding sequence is TGTGCCAGCAGTTGGGACCCGGGGCTGGTGACGCAGTATTTT.

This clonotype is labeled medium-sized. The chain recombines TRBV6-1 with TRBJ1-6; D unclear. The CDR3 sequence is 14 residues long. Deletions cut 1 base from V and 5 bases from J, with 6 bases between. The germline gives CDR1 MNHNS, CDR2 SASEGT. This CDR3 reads CASSEGRDNSPLHF. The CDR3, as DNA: TGTGCCAGCAGTGAAGGAAGAGATAATTCACCCCTCCACTTT.

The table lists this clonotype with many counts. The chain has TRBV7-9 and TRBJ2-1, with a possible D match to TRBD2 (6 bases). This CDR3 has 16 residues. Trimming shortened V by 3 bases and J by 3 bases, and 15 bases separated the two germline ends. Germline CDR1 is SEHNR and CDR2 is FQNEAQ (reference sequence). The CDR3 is CASSLSLSGSYNEQFF. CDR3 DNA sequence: TGTGCCAGCAGCTTGTCTCTATCCGGGAGCTACAATGAGCAGTTCTTC.

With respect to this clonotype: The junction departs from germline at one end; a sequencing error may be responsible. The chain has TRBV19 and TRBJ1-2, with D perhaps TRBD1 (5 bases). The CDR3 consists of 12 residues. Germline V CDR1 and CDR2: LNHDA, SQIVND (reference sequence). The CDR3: CASSVTGFGYNF. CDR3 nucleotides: TGTGCCAGTAGTGTTACAGGCTTTGGATACAACTTC. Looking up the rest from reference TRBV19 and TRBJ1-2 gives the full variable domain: DGGITQSPKYLFRKEGQNVTLSCEQNLNHDAMYWYRQDPGQGLRLIYYSQIVNDFQKGDIAEGYSVSREKKESFPLTVTSAQKNPTAFYLCASSVTGFGYNFGSGTRLTVV.

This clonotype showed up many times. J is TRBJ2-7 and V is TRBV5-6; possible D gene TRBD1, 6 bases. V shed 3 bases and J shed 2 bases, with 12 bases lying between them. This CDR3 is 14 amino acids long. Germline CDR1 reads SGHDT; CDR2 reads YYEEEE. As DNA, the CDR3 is TGTGCCAGCAGCTCCTCACCAGGGGCCTACGAGCAGTACTTC. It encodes CASSSSPGAYEQYF.

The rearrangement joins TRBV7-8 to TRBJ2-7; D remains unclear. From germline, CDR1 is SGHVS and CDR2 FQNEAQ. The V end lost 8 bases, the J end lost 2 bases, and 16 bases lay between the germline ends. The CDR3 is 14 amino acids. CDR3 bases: TGTGCCAGCCCGTCCCGGCCTCCAACCTACGAGCAGTACTTC. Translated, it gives CASPSRPPTYEQYF.